What follows are 22 T cell receptor delta chains derived from one specimen sequenced in a study of γδ T cells in repeated Plasmodium falciparum infection. Gammadelta T cells were flow-sorted from PBMC into Vgamma9/Vdelta2+ and Vdelta2-negative populations for bulk analysis. TCRdb reanalysed the multiplex PCR reads with CATT. The sample includes 85,000 to 100,000 delta-chain clones, 0.85% to 1% of them seen just once. The sequencing sample was made of gamma-delta T cells from blood. These receptors were collected from a pool of human donors (malaria-infected and uninfected, not separated).

Comment on this clone: TCRdb's entry gives the protein of a much larger clone, which mismatches this DNA's translation at residue 5, likely from a read error; the protein reported here is translated from the DNA. J is TRDJ1 and V is TRDV1, with D perhaps given as TRDD2 or TRDD3 (7 bases each). Germline V gene lookup returns CDR1 TSWWSYY and CDR2 QGS. The CDR3 totals 21 residues. CDR3 sequence: CALGGPELSYPTGEETGKLIF. The CDR3 DNA reads TGTGCTCTTGGGGGCCCAGAGCTTTCCTACCCTACTGGGGAAGAGACCGGTAAACTCATCTTT.

This clone has a handful of counts. The protein TCRdb gives is from a much larger clone and does not agree with this DNA's translation at residue 15, likely a read error; the protein shown here comes from the DNA. The J segment was not called; the V segment is TRDV1; TRDD3 was called by the table and not checked on the DNA. The CDR3 runs 18 residues. Germline V gene lookup returns CDR1 TSWWSYY and CDR2 QGS. CDR3 amino acids: CALGVRWAPDVQADNLIF. The CDR3 coding sequence is TGTGCTCTTGGGGTCCGTTGGGCCCCGGATGTACAGGCCGATAACCTCATCTTT.

This sequence joins TRDV1 and TRDJ1, with TRDD3 matching 8 bases. The J gene, left out of TCRdb, was set here by checking the DNA against germline. The CDR3 has 16 residues. Germline V CDR1 and CDR2: TSWWSYY, QGS. The ends lost 2 bases at V and 7 bases at J; junction bases unmatched: 12. CDR3 bases: TGTGCTCTTGGGGAATACCTGGGGGACCGGGACGGTAAACTCATCTTT. Its protein is CALGEYLGDRDGKLIF.

On this clone itself: TCRdb's entry gives the protein of a much larger clone, which mismatches this DNA's translation at residue 13, likely from a read error; the protein reported here is translated from the DNA. V is TRDV2 and J is TRDJ3; 10 bases fit TRDD3. In the absence of a J gene in TCRdb, the DNA was matched to germline to assign it here. The CDR3 sequence is 19 residues long. Germline V lookup: CDR1 GEAIGNYY, CDR2 EKD. CDR3 DNA sequence: TGTGCCTGTGACACCGTACTGGGGGATGCCTCCTGGGGCACCCGACAGATGTTTTTC. Translating it yields CACDTVLGDASWGTRQMFF.

A note on this clone: This sequence may be a read error, since a much larger clone differs from it by one base. The same CDR3 arises from other DNA sequences in this sample as well. The rearrangement uses TRDV1 and TRDJ1, with a possible D match to TRDD3 (5 bases). The CDR3 consists of 23 residues. V was trimmed by 2 bases and J by 0 bases, leaving 34 bases between them. The germline V gene has CDR1 TSWWSYY and CDR2 QGS. DNA for the CDR3: TGTGCTCTTGGGGAAACTTCGGTTCTAGGGAGACTAGGGATTACTACGTACACCGATAAACTCATCTTT. It specifies CALGETSVLGRLGITTYTDKLIF.

To note about this clone: TCRdb records a much larger clone's protein for this DNA, with a difference at residue 13 that likely arises from a read error; the protein given is the translation of the DNA. This chain uses TRDV2 with TRDJ1, with a weak D call TRDD2 (6 bases). As TCRdb names no J gene, one was assigned here on the basis of a DNA match to germline. V lost 0 bases to trimming and J lost 3 bases, with 22 bases between them. CDR3 size: 18 residues. Germline V gene lookup returns CDR1 GEAIGNYY and CDR2 EKD. This chain's CDR3 is CACDTGPRFPKGADKLIF. CDR3 DNA: TGTGCCTGTGACACCGGTCCACGGTTTCCTAAGGGCGCCGATAAACTCATCTTT.

Regarding this clone: A far more abundant clone sits one base away, making this likely a read error. Additional DNA sequences in this sample encode the identical CDR3. Here the V gene is TRDV1, but the J gene went uncalled; the tabulated D call, TRDD3, remains unverified against the DNA. The CDR3 is 22 residues long. CDR1 is TSWWSYY and CDR2 is QGS in the germline V gene. CDR3 residues: CALGGLPPGYLPSSWDTRQMFF. DNA of the CDR3: TGTGCTCTTGGGGGACTTCCTCCGGGGTACCTACCGAGCTCCTGGGACACCCGACAGATGTTCTTC.

With regard to this clone: This DNA translates differently at residue 16 from the TCRdb protein, which is that of a much larger clone; a read error is likely, and the protein shown is the DNA's own translation. This rearrangement joins TRDV1 to TRDJ1; 11 bases align to TRDD3. This CDR3 region has 20 residues. Germline CDR1 and CDR2: TSWWSYY and QGS. V lost 0 bases and J lost 7; bases outside the gene matches: 19. The CDR3 sequence: CALGELYWRKEYWGIVKLIF. The CDR3 DNA reads TGTGCTCTTGGGGAACTATATTGGCGAAAGGAGTACTGGGGGATAGTTAAACTCATCTTT.

Regarding this clone: A far larger clone is a single base away, which makes a read error likely. The sample holds other DNA sequences that translate to the same CDR3. The chain has TRDV1 and TRDJ1; 8 positions match TRDD3. No J gene is reported in TCRdb; it was inferred here by comparing the DNA with germline. With V trimmed by 3 bases and J by 9 bases, 27 bases remained unmatched. Germline CDR1 and CDR2: TSWWSYY and QGS. The CDR3 contains 20 residues. CDR3 coding DNA: TGTGCTCTTGGGGACCACGTTCCTTCCCCCGTACTGGGGGCCGGGGGGGAACTCATCTTT. Protein product: CALGDHVPSPVLGAGGELIF.

This clone showed up just a few times. The protein TCRdb gives is from a much larger clone and does not agree with this DNA's translation at residue 14, likely a read error; the protein shown here comes from the DNA. The V gene is listed as TRDV2; no J gene was called; the table assigns TRDD3, which was not confirmed against the DNA. This CDR3 is built from 16 residues. The germline V gene has CDR1 GEAIGNYY and CDR2 EKD. The chain's CDR3 is CACDPRSSWDTRQIFF. The DNA for the CDR3 is TGTGCCTGTGACCCTAGAAGCTCCTGGGACACCCGACAGATATTTTTC.

This clone has just a few counts. TCRdb pairs this DNA with a much larger clone's protein that differs at residue 17, likely a read error; the protein shown was translated from the DNA. The V gene was identified as TRDV2, while no J gene was called; the table's TRDD3 call for D was not verified on the DNA. The CDR3 runs 19 residues. CDR1 is GEAIGNYY and CDR2 is EKD in the germline V gene. Written as DNA, the CDR3 is TGTGCCTGTGACACAAAGGAACTGGGGGCCAGCCCGTACACCGATAAACCCATCTTT. This codes for CACDTKELGASPYTDKPIF.

This clone appeared a few times. TCRdb's listed protein matches a much larger clone and diverges from this DNA's translation at residue 13, likely through a read error; the protein shown comes from the DNA. The CDR3 here is CALGELPEPGSGHTDKLIF. The CDR3 DNA is TGTGCTCTTGGGGAACTACCCGAACCGGGGTCCGGGCACACCGATAAACTCATCTTT. The rearrangement uses TRDV1 and TRDJ1, with D unresolved. Since TCRdb gives no J gene, matching the DNA to germline was used here to assign it. This CDR3 is built from 19 residues. Germline V gives CDR1 TSWWSYY, CDR2 QGS. V gave up 0 bases and J gave up 0 bases, with 20 bases separating them.

Points on this clone: The protein TCRdb lists belongs to a much larger clone and differs from this DNA's translation at residue 4, which points to a read error; the protein shown is made from the DNA. This sequence joins TRDV1 and TRDJ1, with TRDD3 as a possible D gene (6 bases). The CDR3 length is 14 residues. V was cut by 8 bases and J by 7 bases, with 20 bases left in between. CDR1 TSWWSYY and CDR2 QGS come from the germline V gene. For the CDR3, the DNA is TGTGCTCTTTGGATTCCTTGGGGATCTGGTAAACTCATCTTT. Its protein product is CALWIPWGSGKLIF.

This clone has just a few counts. A far larger clone is one nucleotide away, so this likely arose from a read error. The same CDR3 also results from other DNA sequences found in this sample. V gene assignment gives TRDV2, but the J gene was left uncalled; the DNA was not compared with TRDD3, the D call given in the table. This CDR3 has 16 residues. CDR1 and CDR2 from the germline V gene are GEAIGNYY and EKD. The CDR3 region is CACDTSWGRLTDKLIF. The CDR3 DNA reads TGTGCCTGTGACACCAGCTGGGGGAGGTTGACCGATAAACTCATCTTC.

This clone was picked up a small number of times. TCRdb attributes to this sequence the protein of a much larger clone, which differs from the DNA translation at residue 17; a read error is likely, and the protein displayed is translated from the DNA. This chain uses TRDV1 with TRDJ1; 12 bases match TRDD3. No J gene was available from TCRdb, and it was assigned here by a germline match of the DNA. The CDR3 is 23 residues long. Per germline, CDR1 TSWWSYY and CDR2 QGS. With V trimmed by 5 bases and J by 2 bases, 27 bases remained unmatched. The chain's CDR3 is CALGRRVVTRKLGDTPRTDKLIF. The CDR3 bases are TGTGCTCTTGGGAGAAGGGTAGTTACCCGAAAACTGGGGGATACTCCCAGGACCGATAAACTCATCTTT.

The rearrangement uses TRAV38-2/DV8 and TRDJ1, with TRDD3 matching over 12 bases. TCRdb does not report a J gene; here it was assigned by matching the DNA to germline references. This CDR3 is 21 amino acids long. CDR1 is TSESDYY, CDR2 QEAYKQQN, per germline. After removal of 9 bases from V and 0 bases from J, the junction contained 24 bases not matched to a gene. The CDR3 loop reads CASFLETHYWGIPSYTDKLIF. The CDR3 nucleotides read TGTGCTTCCTTCCTAGAAACCCATTACTGGGGGATACCCTCGTACACCGATAAACTCATCTTT.

Concerning this clone: The mismatch at residue 10 between this DNA's translation and the TCRdb protein of a much larger clone likely reflects a read error; the protein shown is translated from the DNA. The chain has TRDV1 and TRDJ1, with TRDD3 identical over 7 bases. Per the germline V gene, CDR1 is TSWWSYY and CDR2 is QGS. Trimming took 1 base from V and 1 from J; bases not matched to a gene: 12. The CDR3 totals 18 residues. CDR3 in amino acids: CALGEPPYWRIRTDKLIF. In DNA form, the CDR3 reads TGTGCTCTTGGGGAACCTCCGTACTGGAGGATACGCACCGATAAACTCATCTTT.

The sample holds a few counts of this clone. This DNA's translation and the protein TCRdb lists, from a much larger clone, do not match at residue 15, likely due to a read error; the protein shown is translated from the DNA. The chain recombines TRDV2 with TRDJ3; 12 positions match TRDD3. The J gene, left out of TCRdb, was set here by checking the DNA against germline. From germline, CDR1 is GEAIGNYY and CDR2 EKD. The CDR3 has 21 residues. The CDR3 DNA follows: TGTGCCTGTGACACCGCGTCCCTACTGGGGGATACCACCTGGGGCACCCGACAGATGTTTTTC. Translated, it gives CACDTASLLGDTTWGTRQMFF.

In its sample, this clone was seen a few times. A far larger clone differs by one base, so this is likely a read error. In the same sample, other DNA sequences code for this CDR3. This chain connects TRDV1 to TRDJ1, with 10 positions matching TRDD3. TCRdb does not report a J gene; here it was assigned by matching the DNA to germline references. This CDR3 has 21 amino acids. The V segment lost 2 bases and the J segment 6 bases; nucleotides outside the gene matches: 24. Germline CDR1 reads TSWWSYY; CDR2 reads QGS. The CDR3: CALGEKRRCSGGYEGTYKLIF. In DNA, the CDR3 is TGTGCTCTTGGGGAAAAACGGCGTTGTTCTGGGGGATATGAAGGGACTTATAAACTCATCTTT.

With respect to this clone: TCRdb has a much larger clone's protein, which differs at residue 7 from the translation of this DNA, likely because of a read error; what is shown is the protein translated from the DNA. The chain uses TRDV2 and TRDJ3; no firm D call. The J gene is absent in TCRdb and was assigned here via DNA matching to germline. Germline V lookup: CDR1 GEAIGNYY, CDR2 EKD. V was shortened by 1 base and J by 0 bases, with 15 bases between the two germline ends. CDR3 length: 19 amino acids. The CDR3 DNA is TGTGCCTGTGACACAGCTGTGGGCCGAAGCTCCTGGGACACCCGACAGATGTTTTTC. Encoded protein: CACDTAVGRSSWDTRQMFF.

This clone came up a few times. The protein that TCRdb holds for this DNA derives from a much larger clone and differs from the translated DNA at residue 14, which likely indicates a read error; the protein shown here is translated from the DNA. V is TRDV1 and J is TRDJ1; 10 bases align to TRDD3. TCRdb is silent on the J gene; assignment here came from matching the DNA to germline. Losses at the gene ends were 5 bases for V and 3 bases for J; bases not matched to a gene: 18. CDR1 TSWWSYY and CDR2 QGS come from the germline V gene. The CDR3 extends over 19 amino acids. For the CDR3, the DNA is TGTGCTCTTGGGACCCCGATCCCCATTGCACTGGGGGATGCCGATAAACTCATCTTT. Amino acids: CALGTPIPIALGDADKLIF.

This clone was seen a handful of times. TCRdb has a much larger clone's protein, which differs at residue 13 from the translation of this DNA, likely because of a read error; what is shown is the protein translated from the DNA. This chain links TRDV2 with TRDJ3; 9 bases are a match to TRDD3. The CDR3 runs 18 residues. Germline V gives CDR1 GEAIGNYY, CDR2 EKD. The DNA for the CDR3 is TGTGCCTGTGACACGGGGGGATACAGCTCCTGGGACGCCCGACAGATGTTTTTC. Protein product: CACDTGGYSSWDARQMFF.